This T cell receptor beta chain was identified during a study of control samples from healthy donors and cancer patients. Clones were read by immunoSEQ multiplex PCR, and TCRdb kept only the in-frame ones, dropping some. The repertoire has about 51,000 clones, about nine tenths of them found once; the top ten carry about 39%. V lost 3 bases, J lost 3 bases, and 2 bases stayed unmatched. CDR3 length equals 14 residues. Germline values: CDR1 LNHDA, CDR2 SQIVND (reference sequence). The count of this clone is one. This clonotype originated in a man aged 45-65 years with head and neck cancer. The J gene is TRBJ2-1, the V gene TRBV19; 7 nucleotides align to TRBD2. Specimen: PBMCs. The DNA of the CDR3 is TGTGCCAGTAGTATGGGAGGGGACTACAATGAGCAGTTCTTC. Its protein product is CASSMGGDYNEQFF.